The present entry profiles one T cell receptor (beta chain) with its context. Its antigen remains unidentified. One base away there is no much larger clone; base qualities are not given. The CDR3 runs 16 residues from the cysteine to the phenylalanine. The CDR3 DNA has 48 bases and is translated from base 1. The V and J ends are trimmed by 4 bases and 0 bases, leaving 16 bases between them. Based on the germline V gene, the CDR1 and CDR2 sequences are SGHRS and YFSETQ. This entry comes from a study of radiotherapy plus CTLA-4 blockade in lung cancer listed by TCRdb under 2018. About the investigation overall: Among the enrolled patients, about 20% had an objective response, and 31% reached disease control.

Library method: the immunoSEQ multiplex PCR assay. The source is immuneACCESS, and TCRdb retained only in-frame sequences with V and J called. Part of the clones is not carried over; for the studies checked, unresolved V genes explain less than half of this, and the remainder is unexplained. Recorded for this sample are about 43,000 clones; roughly 67% of them occurred a single time. The top ten clones comprise 20% to 25% of the sample. The study tested focal radiation therapy combined with CTLA-4 blockade (ipilimumab) in patients with chemo-refractory metastatic non-small-cell lung cancer. Overall study outcomes, separate from this receptor: After treatment with radiotherapy and ipilimumab, TCR clones that originated in tumors expanded in peripheral blood. Early dynamic changes in blood T cell clones, together with increased serum interferon-beta after radiation, were reported as the strongest predictors of response.

Recombination linked TRBV5-1 to TRBJ1-1; a weak D assignment points to TRBD1 (6 bases agree). The source is a human donor with non-small cell lung cancer who had a partial response to radiotherapy plus ipilimumab. The material was peripheral blood, obtained from a patient treated with radiotherapy plus ipilimumab. The base sequence is TGCGCCAGCAGCCCGGGGGGGCCAGGAATGAACACTGAAGCTTTCTTT. Its translation reads: CASSPGGPGMNTEAFF.